A selection of T cell receptor beta chains follows, all from one sample in a study of blood T cell repertoires in COVID-19. This table comes from immunoSEQ multiplex PCR, and its TCRdb copy is limited to in-frame clones, with some not included. This table has around 180,000 clones, under 85% appearing once. Sample: PBMCs or T cells enriched from blood (not recorded which). These TCRs come from a man aged 45 to 65 who had recovered from COVID-19. Both conserved end residues are part of each CDR3. A D gene is named only where the DNA matches it firmly.

D gene	J gene	V gene	CDR3 protein
NA	TRBJ2-2	TRBV9	CASSVVEDSWGELFF
TRBD1	TRBJ1-1	TRBV6-5	CASSYRQGASEAFF
NA	TRBJ1-6	TRBV5-1	CASSLGQATSNSPLHF
TRBD2	TRBJ2-1	TRBV11-2	CASSLRLGLAGGYNEQFF
TRBD1	TRBJ1-4	TRBV25-1	CASSEGTATEKLFF
NA	TRBJ1-4	TRBV15	CATSDLAVSEKLFF
NA	TRBJ1-6	TRBV7-9	CASSFGGAASYNSPLHF
NA	TRBJ2-3	TRBV5-6	CASSLGVASTDTQYF
TRBD1	TRBJ2-1	TRBV11-2	CASSLGAGQGDEQFF
NA	TRBJ2-7	TRBV12-3/TRBV12-4	CASSFQDSRLQYF
TRBD2	TRBJ2-1	TRBV11-2	CASSQSRGLAGAAYNEQFF
TRBD2	TRBJ2-7	TRBV4-1	CASSQGPSGGYEQYF
NA	TRBJ1-5	TRBV6-6	CASRRGYSNQPQHF
NA	TRBJ1-6	TRBV19	CASTPGVRGSNSPLHF
NA	TRBJ1-1	TRBV19	CASSVGGGTEAFF
TRBD2	TRBJ2-1	TRBV7-2	CASSLNGGAEEQFF
NA	TRBJ2-5	TRBV5-1	CASSFGGGREETQYF
TRBD2	TRBJ2-5	TRBV2	CASSGLAGGETQYF
TRBD1	TRBJ2-7	TRBV3-1/TRBV3-2	CASSPGQGPTWYEQYF
NA	TRBJ1-2	TRBV2	CASRPNTPLRYGYTF
NA	TRBJ1-6	TRBV19	CASSINGVGNSPLHF
TRBD2	TRBJ2-3	TRBV28	CASTGSGVTDTQYF
NA	TRBJ1-3	TRBV15	CATSRGQNSGNTIYF